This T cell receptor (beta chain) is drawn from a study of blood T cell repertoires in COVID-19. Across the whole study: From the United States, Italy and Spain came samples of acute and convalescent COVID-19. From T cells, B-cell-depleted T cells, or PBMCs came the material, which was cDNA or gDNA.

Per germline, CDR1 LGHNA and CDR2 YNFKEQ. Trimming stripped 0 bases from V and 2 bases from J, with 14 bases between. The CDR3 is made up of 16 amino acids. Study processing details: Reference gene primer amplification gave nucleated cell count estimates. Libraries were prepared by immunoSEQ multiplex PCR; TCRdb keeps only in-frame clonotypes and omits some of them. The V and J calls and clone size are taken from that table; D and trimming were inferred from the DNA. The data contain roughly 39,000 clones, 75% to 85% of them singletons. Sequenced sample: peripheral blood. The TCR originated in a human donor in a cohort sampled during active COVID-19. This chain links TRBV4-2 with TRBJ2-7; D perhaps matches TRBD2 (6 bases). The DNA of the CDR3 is TGTGCCAGCAGCCAAGATACTGGGGGGACGACCTACGAGCAGTACTTC. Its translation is CASSQDTGGTTYEQYF.